The rows below give T cell receptor beta chains drawn from one sample of a study of blood T cell repertoires in COVID-19. TCRdb keeps only in-frame clones here, not all; method: immunoSEQ multiplex PCR. The sample has 8,500 to 13,000 clones, approximately 82% seen once. Source material: peripheral blood. Receptor source: a human donor in a cohort sampled during active COVID-19. Each CDR3 is given with its conserved first and last residue. The D gene is left open where the match is weak. Rows may omit the clone size; those that give it use once, few, many or a size class.

>NA|TRBV6-2/TRBV6-3|13|NA|TRBJ2-1
CASSWGGGDEQFF
TGTGCCAGCAGTTGGGGTGGAGGGGATGAGCAGTTCTTC
>NA|TRBV6-4|16|NA|TRBJ1-1
CASSDSRRGLNTEAFF
TGTGCCAGCAGTGACTCGAGAAGAGGTCTGAACACTGAAGCTTTCTTT
>TRBD2|TRBV10-2|14|NA|TRBJ2-7
CASSVLAGGNEQYF
TGCGCCAGCAGTGTTTTAGCGGGAGGGAACGAGCAGTACTTC
>NA|TRBV2|13|NA|TRBJ2-7
CASSRDWSYEQYF
TGTGCCAGCAGTCGGGACTGGTCCTACGAGCAGTACTTC
>TRBD1|TRBV2|14|once|TRBJ2-2
CASTRDRGTGELFF
TGTGCCAGCACCCGGGACAGGGGCACCGGGGAGCTGTTTTTT
>NA|TRBV19|13|NA|TRBJ1-2
CASSSPQRYGYTF
TGTGCCAGTAGTTCTCCCCAGAGGTATGGCTACACCTTC
>NA|TRBV3-1/TRBV3-2|16|NA|TRBJ2-1
CASSDSGGVGYNEQFF
TGTGCCAGCAGTGATTCCGGGGGAGTTGGTTACAATGAGCAGTTCTTC
>NA|TRBV19|14|NA|TRBJ1-3
CASSLGEVGNTIYF
TGTGCCAGTAGCCTCGGGGAGGTTGGAAACACCATATATTTT
>TRBD2|TRBV29-1|15|NA|TRBJ2-1
CSVESSGRSYNEQFF
TGCAGCGTTGAAAGTAGCGGGAGGTCCTACAATGAGCAGTTCTTC
>NA|TRBV6-6|14|few|TRBJ1-1
CASSAGSGDTEAFF
TGTGCCAGCAGTGCGGGATCGGGGGACACTGAAGCTTTCTTT
>TRBD2|TRBV7-2|15|NA|TRBJ2-1
CASSLGLAGYNEQFF
TGTGCCAGCAGCTTAGGGCTAGCGGGGTACAATGAGCAGTTCTTC
>TRBD2|TRBV5-1|15|NA|TRBJ2-7
CASSSTSGRSDEQYF
TGCGCCAGCAGTTCTACTAGCGGGAGGTCCGACGAGCAGTACTTC
>TRBD1|TRBV6-5|15|NA|TRBJ2-5
CASSPGQLNQETQYF
TGTGCCAGCAGTCCGGGACAGCTGAACCAAGAGACCCAGTACTTC
>NA|TRBV19|16|NA|TRBJ1-5
CASSKAETGLAQPQHF
TGTGCCAGCTCTAAAGCCGAGACAGGCCTGGCTCAGCCCCAGCATTTT
>NA|TRBV7-8|14|NA|TRBJ1-3
CASSLQGVGNTIYF
TGTGCCAGCAGCTTACAAGGGGTTGGAAACACCATATATTTT